This T cell receptor beta chain was sequenced in a study of T cell clonotyping in hematopoietic cell transplantation. Germline loops: CDR1 LGHNA, CDR2 YSLEER. The ends were cut back, 4 bases at V and 3 bases at J, with 9 bases in the middle. The CDR3 spans 13 residues. The method was immunoSEQ multiplex PCR; TCRdb's version includes in-frame clones alone and lacks a portion of them. The data show more than 7,500 clones, approximately 79% seen once. The study, taken as a whole, reports: After transplant, recipient diversity fell while pathologically expanded clonotypes grew through day 180. Few recipient clonotypes overlapped donors; over 95% were de novo at given depth. No sorting was done, leaving CD4 and CD8 contributions mixed.

Note on this clone: Its cognate antigen is unknown.

Recipients were bled about 28 days pretransplant and at posttransplant days 30, 100, 180. This clonotype was sampled from a female patient in her fifties or sixties who had an allogeneic stem cell transplant from a related donor, so the T cells may come from the graft donor. Some clones in this sample may be carry-over from other donors' samples. V is TRBV4-3 and J is TRBJ1-1, with D maybe TRBD1 (6 bases). The sequenced sample was peripheral blood mononuclear cells, obtained 180 days after allogeneic stem cell transplant. CDR3 coding DNA: TGCGCCAGCAGCCGGGGGGCCCACACTGAAGCTTTCTTT. This encodes CASSRGAHTEAFF.